This T cell receptor beta chain was recovered during a study of blood T cells in healthy people across ages. Points from the study as a whole: Getting older went along with TCR beta diversity per million T cells dropping roughly linearly.

The sample holds a few counts of this clonotype. As yet, its antigen is unknown. Per the germline V gene, CDR1 is LGHNA and CDR2 is YSLEER. The V gene end was trimmed by 4 bases and the J gene end by 6 bases; junction bases not matched to a gene: 5. The CDR3 spans 16 residues. A second PCR, run for about 6 to 12 cycles, used a sample-barcoded 5' primer plus a J-beta primer mix. The authors tagged each cDNA molecule using a template-switch adaptor with 12 random nucleotides. TCRdb ran MiXCR on the 5' RACE reads and lists one entry per CDR3 protein. The sample includes about 1.1 million distinct CDR3 sequences, around two fifths of them seen just once.

Sequencing was performed on blood. The chain uses TRBV4-3 and TRBJ2-1; 14 nucleotides match TRBD2. This receptor was obtained from a man between 18 and 29 years old in good health. This CDR3 is CASSLGTSGGFNEQFF. In nucleotides, the CDR3 is TGCGCCAGCAGCCTCGGGACTAGCGGGGGATTCAATGAGCAGTTCTTC.